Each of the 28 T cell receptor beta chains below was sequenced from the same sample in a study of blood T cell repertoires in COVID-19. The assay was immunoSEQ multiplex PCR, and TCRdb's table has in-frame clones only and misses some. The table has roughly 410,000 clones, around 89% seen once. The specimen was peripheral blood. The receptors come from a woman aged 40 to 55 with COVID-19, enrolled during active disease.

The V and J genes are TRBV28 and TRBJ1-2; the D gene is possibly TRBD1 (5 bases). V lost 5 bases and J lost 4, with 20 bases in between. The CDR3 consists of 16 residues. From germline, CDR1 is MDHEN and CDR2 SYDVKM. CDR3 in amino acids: CASSRLTPGQSYGYTF. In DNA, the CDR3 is TGTGCCAGCAGTCGTCTTACCCCCGGACAAAGCTATGGCTACACCTTC.

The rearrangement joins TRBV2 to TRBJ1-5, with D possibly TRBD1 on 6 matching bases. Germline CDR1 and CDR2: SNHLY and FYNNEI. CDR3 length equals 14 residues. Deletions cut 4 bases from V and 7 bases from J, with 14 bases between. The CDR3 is CASSGGREPQPQHF. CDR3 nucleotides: TGTGCCAGCAGTGGGGGGCGGGAGCCGCAGCCCCAGCATTTT.

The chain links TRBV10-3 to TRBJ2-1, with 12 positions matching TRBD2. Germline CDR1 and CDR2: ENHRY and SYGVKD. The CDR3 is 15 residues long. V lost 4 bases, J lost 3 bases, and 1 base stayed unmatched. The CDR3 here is CAISGTSGNYNEQFF. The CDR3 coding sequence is TGTGCCATCAGTGGGACTAGCGGGAACTACAATGAGCAGTTCTTC.

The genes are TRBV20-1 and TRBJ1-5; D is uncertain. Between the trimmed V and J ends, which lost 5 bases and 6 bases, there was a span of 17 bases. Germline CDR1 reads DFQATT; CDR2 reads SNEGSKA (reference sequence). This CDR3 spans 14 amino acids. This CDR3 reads CSAGGRGLSQPQHF. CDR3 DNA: TGCAGTGCTGGTGGAAGAGGGTTAAGTCAGCCCCAGCATTTT.

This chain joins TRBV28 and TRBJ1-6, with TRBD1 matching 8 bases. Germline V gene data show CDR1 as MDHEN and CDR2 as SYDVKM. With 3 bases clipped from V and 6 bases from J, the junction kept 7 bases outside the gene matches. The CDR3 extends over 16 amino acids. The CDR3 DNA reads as TGTGCCAGCAGTTTGGTCAGGGGGCATTTTAATTCACCCCTCCACTTT. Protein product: CASSLVRGHFNSPLHF.

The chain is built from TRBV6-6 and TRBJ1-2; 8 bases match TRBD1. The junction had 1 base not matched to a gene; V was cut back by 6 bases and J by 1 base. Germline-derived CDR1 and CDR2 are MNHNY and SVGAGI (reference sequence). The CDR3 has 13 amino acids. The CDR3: CASRTGGNYGYTF. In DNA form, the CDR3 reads TGTGCCAGCAGAACAGGGGGTAACTATGGCTACACCTTC.

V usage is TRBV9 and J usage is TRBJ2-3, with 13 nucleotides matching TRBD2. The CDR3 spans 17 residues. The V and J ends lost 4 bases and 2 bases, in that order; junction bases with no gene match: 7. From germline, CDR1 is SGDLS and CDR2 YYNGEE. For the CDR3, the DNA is TGTGCCAGCAGCTCTCAGACTAGCGGGGGGACCACAGATACGCAGTATTTT. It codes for CASSSQTSGGTTDTQYF.

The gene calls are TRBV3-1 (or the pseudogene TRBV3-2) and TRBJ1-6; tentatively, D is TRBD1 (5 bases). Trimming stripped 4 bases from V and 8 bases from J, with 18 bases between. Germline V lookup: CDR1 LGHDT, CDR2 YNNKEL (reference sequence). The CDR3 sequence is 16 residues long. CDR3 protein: CASSRKRGGEDSPLHF. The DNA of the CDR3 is TGTGCCAGCAGCCGCAAGAGGGGCGGGGAGGATTCACCCCTCCACTTT.

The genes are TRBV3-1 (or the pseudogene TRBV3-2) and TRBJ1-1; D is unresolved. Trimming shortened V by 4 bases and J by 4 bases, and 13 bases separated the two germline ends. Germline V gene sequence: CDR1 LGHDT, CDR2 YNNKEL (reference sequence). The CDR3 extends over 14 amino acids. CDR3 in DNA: TGTGCCAGCAGCCGCCTGGAGGGTGGCACTGAAGCTTTCTTT. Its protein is CASSRLEGGTEAFF.

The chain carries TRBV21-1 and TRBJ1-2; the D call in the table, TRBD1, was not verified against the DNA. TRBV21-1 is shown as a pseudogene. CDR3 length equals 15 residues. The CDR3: CASSKPRQHYYGYTF. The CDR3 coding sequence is TGTGCCAGCAGCAAACCTCGACAGCATTACTATGGCTACACCTTC.

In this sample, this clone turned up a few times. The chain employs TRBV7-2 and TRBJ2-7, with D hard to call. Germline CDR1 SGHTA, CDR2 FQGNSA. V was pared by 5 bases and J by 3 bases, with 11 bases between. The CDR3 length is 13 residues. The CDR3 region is CASSREVFYEQYF. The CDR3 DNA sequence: TGTGCCAGCAGCCGCGAAGTCTTCTACGAGCAGTACTTC.

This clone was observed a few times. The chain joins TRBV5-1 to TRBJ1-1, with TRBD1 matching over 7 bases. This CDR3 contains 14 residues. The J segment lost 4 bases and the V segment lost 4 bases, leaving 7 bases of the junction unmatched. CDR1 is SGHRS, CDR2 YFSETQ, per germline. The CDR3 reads CASSNTGESTEAFF. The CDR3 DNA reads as TGCGCCAGCAGCAACACAGGGGAAAGCACTGAAGCTTTCTTT.

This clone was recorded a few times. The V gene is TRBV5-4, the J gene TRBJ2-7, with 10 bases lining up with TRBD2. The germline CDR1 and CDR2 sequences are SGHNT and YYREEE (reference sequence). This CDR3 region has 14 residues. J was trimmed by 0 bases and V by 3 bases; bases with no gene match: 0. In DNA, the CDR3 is TGTGCCAGCAGCTCTAGCGGGAGCTCCTACGAGCAGTACTTC. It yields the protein CASSSSGSSYEQYF.

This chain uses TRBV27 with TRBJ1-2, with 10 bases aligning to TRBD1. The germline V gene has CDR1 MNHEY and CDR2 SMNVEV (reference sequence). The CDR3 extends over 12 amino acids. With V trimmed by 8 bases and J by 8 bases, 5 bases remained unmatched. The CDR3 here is CASLGTGDGYTF. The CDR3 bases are TGTGCCAGCCTTGGGACAGGGGACGGCTACACCTTC.

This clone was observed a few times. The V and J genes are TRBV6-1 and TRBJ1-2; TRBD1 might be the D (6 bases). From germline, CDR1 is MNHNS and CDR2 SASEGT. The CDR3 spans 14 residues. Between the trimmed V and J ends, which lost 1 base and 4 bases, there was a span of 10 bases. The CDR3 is CASSEGTESYGYTF. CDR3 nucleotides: TGTGCCAGCAGTGAAGGGACAGAGAGCTATGGCTACACCTTC.

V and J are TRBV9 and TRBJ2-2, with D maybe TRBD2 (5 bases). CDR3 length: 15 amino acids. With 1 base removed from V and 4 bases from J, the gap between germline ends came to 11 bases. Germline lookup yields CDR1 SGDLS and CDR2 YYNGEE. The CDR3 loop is CASSVRPSSTGELFF. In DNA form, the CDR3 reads TGTGCCAGCAGCGTAAGGCCTAGCTCCACCGGGGAGCTGTTTTTT.

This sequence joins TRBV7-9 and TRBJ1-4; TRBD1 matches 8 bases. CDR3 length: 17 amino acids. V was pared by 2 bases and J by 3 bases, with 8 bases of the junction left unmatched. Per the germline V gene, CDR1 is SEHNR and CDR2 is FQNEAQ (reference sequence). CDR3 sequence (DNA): TGTGCCAGCAGCTTATTATCAGGGGGCGGTTCTAATGAAAAACTGTTTTTT. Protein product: CASSLLSGGGSNEKLFF. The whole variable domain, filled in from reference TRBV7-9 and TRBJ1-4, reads DTGVSQNPRHKITKRGQNVTFRCDPISEHNRLYWYRQTLGQGPEFLTYFQNEAQLEKSRLLSDRFSAERPKGSFSTLEIQRTEQGDSAMYLCASSLLSGGGSNEKLFFGSGTQLSVL.

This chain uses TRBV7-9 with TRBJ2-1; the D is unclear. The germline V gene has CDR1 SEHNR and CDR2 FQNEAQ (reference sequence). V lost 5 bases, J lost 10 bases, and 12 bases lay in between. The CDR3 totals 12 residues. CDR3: CASSPLGSEQFF. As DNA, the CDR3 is TGTGCCAGCAGCCCCTTGGGCAGCGAGCAGTTCTTC. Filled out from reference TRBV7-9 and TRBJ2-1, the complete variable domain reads DTGVSQNPRHKITKRGQNVTFRCDPISEHNRLYWYRQTLGQGPEFLTYFQNEAQLEKSRLLSDRFSAERPKGSFSTLEIQRTEQGDSAMYLCASSPLGSEQFFGPGTRLTVL.

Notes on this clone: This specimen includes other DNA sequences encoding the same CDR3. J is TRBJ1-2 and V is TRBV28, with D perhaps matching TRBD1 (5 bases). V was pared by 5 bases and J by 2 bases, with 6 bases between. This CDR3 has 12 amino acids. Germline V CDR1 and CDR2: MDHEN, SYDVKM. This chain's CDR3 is CASSPGNYGYTF. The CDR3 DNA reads TGTGCCAGCAGTCCAGGGAACTATGGCTACACCTTC.

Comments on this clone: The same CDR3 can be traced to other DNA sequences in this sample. The CDR3: CASSQDRGRETQYF. The CDR3 nucleotides are TGTGCCAGCAGCCAAGACAGGGGGCGGGAGACCCAGTACTTC. The chain is built from TRBV3-1 (or the pseudogene TRBV3-2) and TRBJ2-5; 8 bases align to TRBD1. CDR3 size: 14 residues. Germline V CDR1 and CDR2: LGHDT, YNNKEL (reference sequence). V lost 0 bases, J lost 5 bases, and 2 bases stayed unmatched.

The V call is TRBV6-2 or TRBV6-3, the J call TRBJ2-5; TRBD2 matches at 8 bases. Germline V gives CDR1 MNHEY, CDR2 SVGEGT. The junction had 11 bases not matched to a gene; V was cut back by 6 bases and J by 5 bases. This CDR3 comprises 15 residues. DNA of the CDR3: TGTGCCAGCAGCAACCGAGCGGGGGAGGGGGAGACCCAGTACTTC. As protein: CASSNRAGEGETQYF.

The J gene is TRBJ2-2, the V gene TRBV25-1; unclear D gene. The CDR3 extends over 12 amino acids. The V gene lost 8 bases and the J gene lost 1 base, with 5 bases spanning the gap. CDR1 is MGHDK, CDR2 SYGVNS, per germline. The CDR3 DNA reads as TGTGCCAGCGTATTGAACACCGGGGAGCTGTTTTTT. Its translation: CASVLNTGELFF.

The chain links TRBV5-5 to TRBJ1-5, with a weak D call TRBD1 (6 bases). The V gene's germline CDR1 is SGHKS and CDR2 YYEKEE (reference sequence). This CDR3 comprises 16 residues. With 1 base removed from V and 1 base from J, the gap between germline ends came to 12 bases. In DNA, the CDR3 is TGTGCCAGCAGCTTGCTGGGGGCGACAAGCAATCAGCCCCAGCATTTT. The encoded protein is CASSLLGATSNQPQHF.

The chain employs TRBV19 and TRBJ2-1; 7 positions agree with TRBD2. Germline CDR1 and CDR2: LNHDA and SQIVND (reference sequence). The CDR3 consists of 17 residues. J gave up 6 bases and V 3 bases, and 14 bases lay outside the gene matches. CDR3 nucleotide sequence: TGTGCCAGTAGTATGCGACCTGGACATGGCGGGAGCAATGAGCAGTTCTTC. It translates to CASSMRPGHGGSNEQFF.

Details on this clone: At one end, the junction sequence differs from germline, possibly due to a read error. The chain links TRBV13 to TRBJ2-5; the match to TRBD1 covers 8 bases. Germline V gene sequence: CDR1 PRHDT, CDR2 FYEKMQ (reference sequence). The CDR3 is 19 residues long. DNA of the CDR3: TGTGCCAGCAGCCTAGGCAGGGGGCGAAAAGAATTACGCGGAGAGACCCAGTACTTC. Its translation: CASSLGRGRKELRGETQYF.

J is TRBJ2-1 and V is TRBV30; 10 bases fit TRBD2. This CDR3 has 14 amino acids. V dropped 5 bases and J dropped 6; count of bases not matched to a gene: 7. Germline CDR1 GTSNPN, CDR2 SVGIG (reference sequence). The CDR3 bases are TGTGCCTGGGCTAGCGGGAGAAGAGCCAATGAGCAGTTCTTC. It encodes CAWASGRRANEQFF.

Written as DNA, the CDR3 is TGTGCCAGCAGCCCTAGACAGGGGGCGAACACTGAAGCTTTCTTT. Translating it yields CASSPRQGANTEAFF. V and J are TRBV14 and TRBJ1-1, with TRBD1 identical over 10 bases. CDR1 and CDR2 (germline): SGHDN, FVKESK. The V and J ends lost 4 bases and 1 base, in that order; junction bases with no gene match: 3. The CDR3 sequence is 15 residues long. The full variable domain, with the rest looked up from reference TRBV14 and TRBJ1-1, is EAGVTQFPSHSVIEKGQTVTLRCDPISGHDNLYWYRRVMGKEIKFLLHFVKESKQDESGMPNNRFLAERTGGTYSTLKVQPAELEDSGVYFCASSPRQGANTEAFFGQGTRLTVV.

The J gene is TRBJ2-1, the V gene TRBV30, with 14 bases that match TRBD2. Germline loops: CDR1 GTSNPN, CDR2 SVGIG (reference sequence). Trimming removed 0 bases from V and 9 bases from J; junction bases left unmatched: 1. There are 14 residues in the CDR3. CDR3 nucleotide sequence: TGTGCCTGGAGTGTCGGACTAGCGGGAGGTGAGCAGTTCTTC. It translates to CAWSVGLAGGEQFF.